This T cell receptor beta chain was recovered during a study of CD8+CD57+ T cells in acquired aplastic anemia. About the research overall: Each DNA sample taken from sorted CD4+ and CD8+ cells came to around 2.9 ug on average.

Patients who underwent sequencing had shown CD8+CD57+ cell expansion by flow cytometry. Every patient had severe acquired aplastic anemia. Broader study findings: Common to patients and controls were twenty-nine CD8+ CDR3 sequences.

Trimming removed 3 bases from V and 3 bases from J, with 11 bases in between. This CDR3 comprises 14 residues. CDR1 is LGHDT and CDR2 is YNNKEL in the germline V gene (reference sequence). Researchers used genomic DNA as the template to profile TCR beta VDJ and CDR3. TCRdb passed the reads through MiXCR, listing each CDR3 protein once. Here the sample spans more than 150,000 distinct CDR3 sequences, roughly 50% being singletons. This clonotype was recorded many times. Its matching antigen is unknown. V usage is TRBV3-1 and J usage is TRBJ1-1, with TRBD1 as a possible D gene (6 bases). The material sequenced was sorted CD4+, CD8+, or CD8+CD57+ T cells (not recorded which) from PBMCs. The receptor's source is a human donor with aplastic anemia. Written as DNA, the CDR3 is TGTGCCAGCAGCCAGGAACAGGGAGACACTGAAGCTTTCTTT. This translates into CASSQEQGDTEAFF.